Listed here are 27 T cell receptor beta chains from one sample, sequenced in a study of blood T cell repertoires in COVID-19. Data came from immunoSEQ multiplex PCR; TCRdb stores just in-frame clones and leaves some out. The sample carries approximately 200,000 clones, about 86% recorded once. Sequencing used PBMCs or T cells enriched from blood (not recorded which). These receptors all come from a woman in her thirties or forties with acute COVID-19.

The chain is built from TRBV19 and TRBJ1-2; no definite D call. The ends were cut back, 6 bases at V and 4 bases at J, with 12 bases in the middle. The CDR3 spans 13 residues. Germline lookup yields CDR1 LNHDA and CDR2 SQIVND (reference sequence). Here the CDR3 reads CASSPPVGYGYTF. The CDR3 coding sequence is TGTGCCAGTAGCCCCCCTGTCGGCTATGGCTACACCTTC.

The chain couples TRBV7-9 to TRBJ2-5; 8 bases are shared with TRBD2. This CDR3 region has 14 residues. The J segment lost 5 bases and the V segment lost 6 bases, leaving 8 bases of the junction unmatched. The germline CDR1 and CDR2 sequences are SEHNR and FQNEAQ (reference sequence). The CDR3 DNA is TGTGCCAGCAGTCTACTAGCGGTAGGGGAGACCCAGTACTTC. Protein sequence: CASSLLAVGETQYF.

This clone was recorded a few times. V usage is TRBV11-2 and J usage is TRBJ2-1, with D possibly TRBD2 on 6 matching bases. Looked up from germline, CDR1 is SGHAT and CDR2 is FQNNGV. The ends were cut back, 2 bases at V and 5 bases at J, with 13 bases in the middle. CDR3 length: 15 amino acids. The chain's CDR3 is CASSLSASEHNEQFF. The CDR3 DNA reads as TGTGCCAGCAGCTTATCCGCTAGCGAGCACAATGAGCAGTTCTTC.

This clone is a singleton in its sample. The chain has TRBV7-8 and TRBJ1-6; D gene uncertain. V lost 3 bases, J lost 7 bases, and 10 bases lay in between. Germline CDR1 SGHVS, CDR2 FQNEAQ. This CDR3 has 14 residues. The CDR3 region has the DNA TGTGCCAGCAGCTTCAGGCCTAAGAATTCACCCCTCCACTTT. Amino acid sequence: CASSFRPKNSPLHF.

This chain links TRBV28 with TRBJ1-5; no definite D call. In germline, CDR1 is MDHEN, CDR2 SYDVKM. The CDR3 length is 15 residues. Trimming took 1 base from V and 5 from J, leaving 12 bases between them. CDR3 sequence: CASSLSGSGDQPQHF. As DNA, the CDR3 is TGTGCCAGCAGTTTATCTGGTAGCGGAGATCAGCCCCAGCATTTT.

This clone appeared a few times. The V call is TRBV28, the J call TRBJ1-1; 10 bases align to TRBD1. CDR1 is MDHEN, CDR2 SYDVKM, per germline. The CDR3 totals 15 residues. With V trimmed by 5 bases and J by 6 bases, 9 bases remained unmatched. In DNA, the CDR3 is TGTGCCAGCAGTCTATCTCCCGGGACAGGGGCTGAAGCTTTCTTT. It specifies CASSLSPGTGAEAFF.

V is TRBV7-2 and J is TRBJ2-2; possible D gene TRBD2, 7 bases. V was clipped by 5 bases and J by 6 bases, with 13 bases between them. Germline V gene sequence: CDR1 SGHTA, CDR2 FQGNSA. The CDR3 extends over 14 amino acids. CDR3 sequence (DNA): TGTGCCAGCAGCGGAGAGGGGGGGGCCGGGGAGCTGTTTTTT. It is translated as CASSGEGGAGELFF.

This clone was seen a handful of times. This chain connects TRBV19 to TRBJ1-2; the D gene is possibly TRBD1 (6 bases). The germline gives CDR1 LNHDA, CDR2 SQIVND (reference sequence). V lost 1 base, J lost 9 bases, and 18 bases lay in between. The CDR3 runs to 15 residues. For the CDR3, the DNA is TGTGCCAGTAGTATAGCCCTCACCGCAGGGGAGAGCTACACCTTC. Encoded protein: CASSIALTAGESYTF. Complete variable domain (other parts from reference TRBV19 and TRBJ1-2): DGGITQSPKYLFRKEGQNVTLSCEQNLNHDAMYWYRQDPGQGLRLIYYSQIVNDFQKGDIAEGYSVSREKKESFPLTVTSAQKNPTAFYLCASSIALTAGESYTFGSGTRLTVV.

J is TRBJ2-7 and V is TRBV7-2, with 9 bases fitting TRBD1. The junction had 11 bases not matched to a gene; V was cut back by 5 bases and J by 0 bases. Per the germline V gene, CDR1 is SGHTA and CDR2 is FQGNSA. The CDR3 has 17 residues. CDR3 region: CASSLQGANSLSYEQYF. In nucleotides, the CDR3 is TGTGCCAGCAGCCTACAGGGGGCGAACTCCCTCTCCTACGAGCAGTACTTC. Variable domain in full (rest from reference TRBV7-2 and TRBJ2-7): GAGVSQSPSNKVTEKGKDVELRCDPISGHTALYWYRQSLGQGLEFLIYFQGNSAPDKSGLPSDRFSAERTGGSVSTLTIQRTQQEDSAVYLCASSLQGANSLSYEQYFGPGTRLTVT.

The genes are TRBV5-8 and TRBJ2-3; no clear D gene. The V end was cut by 0 bases, the J end by 4 bases, with 12 bases between. Germline V CDR1 and CDR2: SGHTS, YDEGEE. The CDR3 extends over 15 amino acids. CDR3 coding DNA: TGTGCCAGCAGCTTGGTGGAGCACGGCCCAGATACGCAGTATTTT. Amino acids: CASSLVEHGPDTQYF.

This chain joins TRBV30 and TRBJ2-3; TRBD2 matches 9 bases. V was clipped by 7 bases and J by 0 bases; unmatched bases: 14. The length of the CDR3 is 17 residues. Germline values: CDR1 GTSNPN, CDR2 SVGIG (reference sequence). The CDR3 DNA sequence: TGTGCCTCTAACGCGCGGGGGGGCCCTCCTAGCACAGATACGCAGTATTTT. Amino acids: CASNARGGPPSTDTQYF.

This chain links TRBV2 with TRBJ2-3; TRBD2 matches 10 bases. Per germline, CDR1 SNHLY and CDR2 FYNNEI. The V segment lost 6 bases and the J segment 0 bases; nucleotides outside the gene matches: 6. The length of the CDR3 is 16 residues. CDR3 DNA: TGTGCCAGCAGCGACACTAGCGGGAAAAGCACAGATACGCAGTATTTT. The encoded protein is CASSDTSGKSTDTQYF.

V usage is TRBV2 and J usage is TRBJ2-7; tentative D call: TRBD2 (5 bases). Germline V gene data show CDR1 as SNHLY and CDR2 as FYNNEI. Between the trimmed V and J ends, which lost 6 bases and 2 bases, there was a span of 14 bases. CDR3 size: 14 residues. CDR3 sequence: CASRRQTRAYEQYF. Here the CDR3 DNA reads TGTGCCAGCAGAAGACAAACTAGGGCCTACGAGCAGTACTTC.

The chain employs TRBV7-6 and TRBJ1-2; 12 nucleotides agree with TRBD1. V shed 5 bases, J shed 8 bases, and the junction held 6 bases outside the gene matches. CDR3 length: 14 amino acids. CDR1 is SGHVS and CDR2 is FNYEAQ in the germline V gene. The chain's CDR3 is CASSLGTGGAGYTF. CDR3 DNA sequence: TGTGCCAGCAGCCTAGGGACAGGGGGCGCAGGCTACACCTTC.

This chain uses TRBV5-4 with TRBJ2-5; 9 nucleotides line up with TRBD1. Unmatched junction bases numbered 5, after V lost 4 bases and J lost 4 bases. CDR3 length equals 14 residues. Germline V gene sequence: CDR1 SGHNT, CDR2 YYREEE (reference sequence). CDR3 sequence (DNA): TGTGCCAGCAGCCGGGACAGGGCCGGAGAGACCCAGTACTTC. Protein sequence: CASSRDRAGETQYF.

The chain combines TRBV5-1 with TRBJ2-7, with TRBD1 matching over 9 bases. V lost 3 bases to trimming and J lost 5 bases; unmatched junction nucleotides: 6. The germline V gene has CDR1 SGHRS and CDR2 YFSETQ. The CDR3 runs 14 residues. The DNA for the CDR3 is TGCGCCAGCAGCTGGGGACAGGGTAGCAACGAGCAGTACTTC. Protein product: CASSWGQGSNEQYF. Supplemented by reference TRBV5-1 and TRBJ2-7, the full variable domain reads KAGVTQTPRYLIKTRGQQVTLSCSPISGHRSVSWYQQTPGQGLQFLFEYFSETQRNKGNFPGRFSGRQFSNSRSEMNVSTLELGDSALYLCASSWGQGSNEQYFGPGTRLTVT.

The chain joins TRBV19 to TRBJ1-1, with no clear D. V was pared by 3 bases and J by 1 base, with 3 bases between. The V gene's germline CDR1 is LNHDA and CDR2 SQIVND (reference sequence). CDR3 size: 12 residues. The CDR3 nucleotides are TGTGCCAGTAGTATCGGGAACACTGAAGCTTTCTTT. Translation: CASSIGNTEAFF.

The chain is built from TRBV3-1 (or the pseudogene TRBV3-2) and TRBJ2-1, with a possible D match to TRBD1 (6 bases). Trimming removed 0 bases at V and 4 bases at J, with 13 bases between. The length of the CDR3 is 16 residues. Germline V CDR1 and CDR2: LGHDT, YNNKEL (reference sequence). The CDR3 sequence is CASSQDLGTSYNEQFF. The CDR3 DNA follows: TGTGCCAGCAGCCAAGATCTAGGGACAAGTTACAATGAGCAGTTCTTC.

The chain recombines TRBV4-2 with TRBJ2-3; 8 bases match TRBD2. Germline CDR1 reads LGHNA; CDR2 reads YNFKEQ. V shed 5 bases, J shed 3 bases, and the junction held 10 bases outside the gene matches. CDR3 size: 16 residues. The CDR3 region has the DNA TGTGCCAGCAGCAGCCAGCGGGAGTTAAGGACAGATACGCAGTATTTT. Protein sequence: CASSSQRELRTDTQYF.

The chain joins TRBV19 to TRBJ1-5, with D maybe TRBD1 (5 bases). V gave up 7 bases and J gave up 0 bases, with 7 bases separating them. Germline V CDR1 and CDR2: LNHDA, SQIVND (reference sequence). The CDR3 spans 13 residues. The CDR3 loop is CASKGYSNQPQHF. CDR3 nucleotides: TGTGCCAGTAAGGGGTATAGCAATCAGCCCCAGCATTTT. Together with reference TRBV19 and TRBJ1-5, the CDR3 gives the full variable domain: DGGITQSPKYLFRKEGQNVTLSCEQNLNHDAMYWYRQDPGQGLRLIYYSQIVNDFQKGDIAEGYSVSREKKESFPLTVTSAQKNPTAFYLCASKGYSNQPQHFGDGTRLSIL.

The V gene is TRBV19, the J gene TRBJ1-5, with 7 bases lining up with TRBD1. The length of the CDR3 is 16 residues. Trimming removed 2 bases from V and 5 bases from J; junction bases left unmatched: 9. Germline V gene data show CDR1 as LNHDA and CDR2 as SQIVND (reference sequence). DNA for the CDR3: TGTGCCAGTAGTATAAGGGACAGAAGGGGGGATCAGCCCCAGCATTTT. Translation gives CASSIRDRRGDQPQHF.

This rearrangement joins TRBV11-2 to TRBJ1-1; 8 bases are shared with TRBD1. The germline V gene encodes CDR1 SGHAT and CDR2 FQNNGV. With 2 bases clipped from V and 0 bases from J, the junction kept 2 bases outside the gene matches. The CDR3 covers 15 residues. For the CDR3, the DNA is TGTGCCAGCAGCTTACAGGGGGCTGTGAACACTGAAGCTTTCTTT. Translating it yields CASSLQGAVNTEAFF. Together with reference TRBV11-2 and TRBJ1-1, the CDR3 gives the full variable domain: EAGVAQSPRYKIIEKRQSVAFWCNPISGHATLYWYQQILGQGPKLLIQFQNNGVVDDSQLPKDRFSAERLKGVDSTLKIQPAKLEDSAVYLCASSLQGAVNTEAFFGQGTRLTVV.

The rearrangement uses TRBV6-4 and TRBJ2-3; D is ambiguous. Per germline, CDR1 MRHNA and CDR2 SNTAGT. V gave up 2 bases and J gave up 7 bases, with 13 bases separating them. The CDR3 length is 14 residues. As DNA, the CDR3 is TGTGCCAGCAGTGACACAAACCTAGGAAATACGCAGTATTTT. Translated: CASSDTNLGNTQYF.

The chain is built from TRBV6-5 and TRBJ2-2; tentative D call: TRBD1 (6 bases). V was trimmed by 5 bases and J by 4 bases, leaving 11 bases between them. Germline assignment: CDR1 MNHEY and CDR2 SVGAGI. The CDR3 runs to 14 residues. The CDR3 loop is CASSRRDTTGELFF. CDR3 DNA sequence: TGTGCCAGCAGTCGCCGGGACACCACCGGGGAGCTGTTTTTT.

CDR3 protein: CASSNGQGFVSGNTIYF. CDR3 nucleotides: TGTGCCAGCAGCAATGGACAGGGCTTCGTCTCTGGAAACACCATATATTTT. The genes are TRBV7-9 and TRBJ1-3; 8 bases agree with TRBD1. CDR1 is SEHNR, CDR2 FQNEAQ, per germline (reference sequence). The CDR3 has 17 amino acids. Losses at the gene ends were 5 bases for V and 0 bases for J; bases not matched to a gene: 9.

The rearrangement links TRBV6-2 or TRBV6-3 to TRBJ1-1; 8 bases are shared with TRBD1. V was clipped by 0 bases and J by 7 bases; unmatched bases: 7. This CDR3 is built from 15 residues. The germline V gene has CDR1 MNHEY and CDR2 SVGEGT. The CDR3 loop reads CASSYSSSGTGEAFF. The DNA of the CDR3 is TGTGCCAGCAGTTACTCGAGTTCTGGGACAGGTGAAGCTTTCTTT.

The V call is TRBV24-1, the J call TRBJ1-2, with 8 positions matching TRBD1. The CDR3 sequence is 15 residues long. Germline loops: CDR1 KGHDR, CDR2 SFDVKD. The J segment lost 2 bases and the V segment lost 7 bases, leaving 8 bases of the junction unmatched. The CDR3 nucleotides read TGTGCCACCAGCACTAACAGGGGGTTGAACTATGGCTACACCTTC. Protein sequence: CATSTNRGLNYGYTF.